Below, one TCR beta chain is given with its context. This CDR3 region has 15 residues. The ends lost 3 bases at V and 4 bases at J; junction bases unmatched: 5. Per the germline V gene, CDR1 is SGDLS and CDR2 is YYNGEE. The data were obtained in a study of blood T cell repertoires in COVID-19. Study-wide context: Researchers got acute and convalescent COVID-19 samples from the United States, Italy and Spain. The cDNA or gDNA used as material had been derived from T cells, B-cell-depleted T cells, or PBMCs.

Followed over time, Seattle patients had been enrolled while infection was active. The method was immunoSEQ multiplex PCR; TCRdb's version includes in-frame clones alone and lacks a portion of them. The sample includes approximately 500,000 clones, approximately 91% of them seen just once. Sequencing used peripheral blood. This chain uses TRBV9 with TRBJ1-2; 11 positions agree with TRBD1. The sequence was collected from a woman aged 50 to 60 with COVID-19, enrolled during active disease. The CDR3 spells CASSERTGGFYGYTF. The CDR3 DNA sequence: TGTGCCAGCAGCGAACGGACAGGGGGCTTCTATGGCTACACCTTC.